These T cell receptor beta chains were read from a single sample in a study of metastatic and nonmetastatic thyroid tumors. TCRdb reassembled clones from the PCR reads with MiXCR. The top ten clones hold 5% to 6.5% of a sample with more than 25,000 clones, roughly 26% of them seen once. The material sequenced was blood. The receptors stem from a female donor with papillary thyroid cancer or a benign thyroid nodule (not recorded which). Some clones in this sample may be carry-over from other donors' samples. Each CDR3 is given with its conserved first and last residue. The D gene is left open where the match is weak. Not all rows give a size; the values are once, few, many and, for expanded clones, a class.

CDR3 DNA	CDR3 protein	clone size	V gene	J gene	D gene
TGCGCCAGCAGCTCACAGAGGTTCTCTGGAAACACCATATATTTT	CASSSQRFSGNTIYF	NA	TRBV7-9	TRBJ1-3	NA
TGCAGCGTTGTGGGGAATAGCAATCAGCCCCAGCATTTT	CSVVGNSNQPQHF	few	TRBV29-1	TRBJ1-5	NA
TGTGCCAGCAGTTCTAGCGGGGTTGACTACGAGCAGTACTTC	CASSSSGVDYEQYF	NA	TRBV27	TRBJ2-7	TRBD2
TGTGCCACCAGTGATAGACTAGCGGATAGCACAGATACGCAGTATTTT	CATSDRLADSTDTQYF	many	TRBV24-1	TRBJ2-3	TRBD2
TGTGCCAGCAGCGCGTACTACTCTCGAGATCACAATGAGCAGTTCTTC	CASSAYYSRDHNEQFF	many	TRBV7-9	TRBJ2-1	NA
TGTGCCAGCAGCCCGTCTGGAGGGGGGGTAGGAAAACTGTTTTTT	CASSPSGGGVGKLFF	NA	TRBV3-1	TRBJ1-4	NA
TGTGCCAGCAGCTTAGGTAGCGGGAGGCCCTCCGTGGAGCTGTTTTTT	CASSLGSGRPSVELFF	NA	TRBV11-2	TRBJ2-2	TRBD2
TGTGTCAGCAGTCCGGGGACTATCGGCACAGATACGCAGTATTTT	CVSSPGTIGTDTQYF	few	TRBV12-3/TRBV12-4	TRBJ2-3	TRBD2
TGCAGCGTTGTCGGGAGCGCCTACGAGCAGTACTTC	CSVVGSAYEQYF	many	TRBV29-1	TRBJ2-7	NA
TGTGCCAGCACTTCTCGGACTAGCGGGGGCTACGAGCAGTACTTC	CASTSRTSGGYEQYF	NA	TRBV28	TRBJ2-7	TRBD2